A single T cell receptor (beta chain) is shown here with its context. The antigen remains unidentified. The entry originates in a study of T cell repertoires in cytomegalovirus infection. On the study more broadly: HLA-C-restricted CMV epitopes, recently identified, and well-studied HLA-B-restricted ones were used by the study. An indication of both CMV infection and matching HLA type came from public TCR beta signatures. Study-wide findings and caveats: CMV-specific TCR beta clonotypes restricted by HLA-C were the ones dominating the ex vivo response. CMV carriers having the relevant HLA were flagged by cumulative public TCR beta family frequency.

TCRdb re-called the reads through MiXCR, storing one row per CDR3 protein. This table has about 220,000 distinct CDR3 sequences, roughly two fifths appearing once. The germline V gene encodes CDR1 SGHVS and CDR2 FQNEAQ. V lost 2 bases, J lost 7 bases, and 14 bases lay in between. The CDR3 loop spans 15 amino acids. The origin of this receptor is a human donor in good health (CMV status not recorded). Some clones in this sample may be carry-over from other donors' samples. The J gene is TRBJ2-2, the V gene TRBV7-8, with unresolved D. The specimen comprised CD8+ T cells from cultured PBMCs, sampled from culture after CMV antigen stimulation. The CDR3 DNA sequence: TGTGCCAGCAGCTTAATGGGCATCGACAACGGGGAGCTGTTTTTT. Protein: CASSLMGIDNGELFF.